This T cell receptor beta chain stems from a study of T cells in Graves' hyperthyroidism and ophthalmopathy. Study conclusions and caveats: Appearing also in blood were most of the thyroid clonotypes expanded above 0.001.

The CDR3 loop spans 15 amino acids. Germline CDR1 SGHKS, CDR2 YYEKEE (reference sequence). Worth noting for this clonotype: The antigen is not known. At one end, the junction sequence differs from germline, possibly due to a read error.

The investigators amplified TCR beta CDR3 regions from RNA transcripts. HTBI primers were employed in a first-round RT-PCR of the TCR CDR3. TCRdb reprocessed the multiplex PCR reads with MiXCR, giving one entry per CDR3 protein. This table has hundreds of thousands of distinct CDR3 sequences, approximately 13% appearing once. Not enrolled were patients with uncontrolled infection, other autoimmune disease, pregnancy or lactation. The authors obtained PBMCs from roughly 9.7 ml of fresh peripheral blood. The receptor's source is a woman aged 18-29 years with Graves' hyperthyroidism. V and J are TRBV5-5 and TRBJ2-7, with D hard to call. Material: blood. For the CDR3, the DNA is TGTACCAGCAGCTTGGAAACAGCCCCTGGGTACGAGCAGTACTTC. Protein product: CTSSLETAPGYEQYF.